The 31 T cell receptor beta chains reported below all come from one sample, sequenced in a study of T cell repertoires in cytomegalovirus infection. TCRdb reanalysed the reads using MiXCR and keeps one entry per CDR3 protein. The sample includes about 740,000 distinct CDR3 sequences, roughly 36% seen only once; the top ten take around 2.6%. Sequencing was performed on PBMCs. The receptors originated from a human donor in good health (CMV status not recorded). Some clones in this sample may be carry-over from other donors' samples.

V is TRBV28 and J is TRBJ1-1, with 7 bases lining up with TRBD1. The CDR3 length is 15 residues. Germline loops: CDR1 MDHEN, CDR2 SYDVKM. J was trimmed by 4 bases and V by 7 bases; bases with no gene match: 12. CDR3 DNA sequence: TGTGCCAGCATCCAGGGGGGTTGGGGTATCACTGAAGCTTTCTTT. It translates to CASIQGGWGITEAFF.

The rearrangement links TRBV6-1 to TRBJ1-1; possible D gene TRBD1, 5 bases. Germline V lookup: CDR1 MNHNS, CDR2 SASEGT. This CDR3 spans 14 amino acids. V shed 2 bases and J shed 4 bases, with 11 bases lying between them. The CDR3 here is CASSEWGSVTEAFF. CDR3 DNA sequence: TGTGCCAGCAGTGAATGGGGGTCGGTCACTGAAGCTTTCTTT.

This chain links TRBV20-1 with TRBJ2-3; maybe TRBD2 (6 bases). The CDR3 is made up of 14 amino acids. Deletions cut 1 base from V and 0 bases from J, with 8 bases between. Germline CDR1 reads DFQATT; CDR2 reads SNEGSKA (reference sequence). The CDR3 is CSARGGDSTDTQYF. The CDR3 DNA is TGCAGTGCTAGAGGGGGGGATAGCACAGATACGCAGTATTTT.

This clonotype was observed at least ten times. CDR3 sequence: CASSSSPRDYLYEQYF. As DNA, the CDR3 is TGTGCCAGCAGCTCCTCTCCCCGGGACTACCTCTACGAGCAGTACTTC. The chain uses TRBV7-2 and TRBJ2-7; 7 bases are a match to TRBD2. V trimming: 4 bases; J trimming: 3 bases; junction bases outside the gene matches: 12. This CDR3 is built from 16 residues. Per the germline V gene, CDR1 is SGHTA and CDR2 is FQGNSA.

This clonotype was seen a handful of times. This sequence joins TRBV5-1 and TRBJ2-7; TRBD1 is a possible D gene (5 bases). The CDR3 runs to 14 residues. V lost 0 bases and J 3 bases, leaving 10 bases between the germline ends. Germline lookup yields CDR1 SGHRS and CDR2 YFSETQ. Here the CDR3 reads CASSLEARVYEQYF. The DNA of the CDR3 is TGCGCCAGCAGCTTGGAGGCCAGGGTCTACGAGCAGTACTTC.

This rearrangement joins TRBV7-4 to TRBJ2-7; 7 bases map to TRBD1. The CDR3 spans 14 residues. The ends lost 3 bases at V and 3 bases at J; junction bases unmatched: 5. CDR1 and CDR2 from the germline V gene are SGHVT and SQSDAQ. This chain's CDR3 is CASSFLDRYYEQYF. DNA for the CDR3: TGTGCCAGCAGCTTCTTGGACAGGTACTACGAGCAGTACTTC.

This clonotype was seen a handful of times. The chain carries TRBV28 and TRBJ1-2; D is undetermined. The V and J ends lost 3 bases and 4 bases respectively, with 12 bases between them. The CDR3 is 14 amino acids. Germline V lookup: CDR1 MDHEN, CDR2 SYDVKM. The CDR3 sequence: CASSFGDQIYGYTF. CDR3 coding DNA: TGTGCCAGCAGTTTTGGCGATCAGATCTATGGCTACACCTTC.

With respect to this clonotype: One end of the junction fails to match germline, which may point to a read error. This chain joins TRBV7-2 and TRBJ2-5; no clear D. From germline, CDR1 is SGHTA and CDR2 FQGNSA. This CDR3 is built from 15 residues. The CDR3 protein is CASSLGLAIRETHYF. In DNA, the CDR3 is TGTGCCAGCAGCTTAGGTTTGGCTATTCGTGAGACCCATTACTTC.

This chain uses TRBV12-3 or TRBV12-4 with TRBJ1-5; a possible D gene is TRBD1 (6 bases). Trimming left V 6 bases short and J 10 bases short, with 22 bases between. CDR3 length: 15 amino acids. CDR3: CASRGGGGLGHPQHF. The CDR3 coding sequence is TGTGCCAGCAGAGGTGGGGGGGGGCTTGGGCATCCCCAGCATTTT.

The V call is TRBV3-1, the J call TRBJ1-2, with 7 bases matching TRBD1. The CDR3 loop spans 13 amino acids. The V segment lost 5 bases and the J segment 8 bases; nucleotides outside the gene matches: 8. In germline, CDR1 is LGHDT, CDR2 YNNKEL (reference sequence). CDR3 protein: CASSMTGMEGYTF. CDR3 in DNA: TGTGCCAGCAGCATGACAGGGATGGAAGGCTACACCTTC.

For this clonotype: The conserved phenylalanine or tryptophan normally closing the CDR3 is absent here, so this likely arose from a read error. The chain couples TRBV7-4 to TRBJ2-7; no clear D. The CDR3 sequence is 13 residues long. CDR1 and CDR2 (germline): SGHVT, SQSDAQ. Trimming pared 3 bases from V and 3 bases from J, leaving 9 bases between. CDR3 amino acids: CASSFHESYEQYL. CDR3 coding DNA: TGTGCCAGCAGCTTTCATGAGAGCTACGAGCAGTACTTA.

CDR3: CAISNLAGGITDTQYF. The DNA of the CDR3 is TGTGCCATCAGTAACTTAGCGGGAGGGATTACAGATACGCAGTATTTT. The chain is built from TRBV10-3 and TRBJ2-3; 11 bases align to TRBD2. This CDR3 contains 16 residues. J lost 3 bases, V lost 5 bases, and 7 bases had no gene match. Germline CDR1 and CDR2: ENHRY and SYGVKD.

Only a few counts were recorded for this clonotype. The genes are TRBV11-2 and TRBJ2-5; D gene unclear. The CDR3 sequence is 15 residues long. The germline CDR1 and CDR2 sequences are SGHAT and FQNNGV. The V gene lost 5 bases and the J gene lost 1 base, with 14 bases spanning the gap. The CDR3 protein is CASSRVGVRQETQYF. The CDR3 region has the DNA TGTGCCAGCAGCCGCGTTGGGGTCCGCCAAGAGACCCAGTACTTC.

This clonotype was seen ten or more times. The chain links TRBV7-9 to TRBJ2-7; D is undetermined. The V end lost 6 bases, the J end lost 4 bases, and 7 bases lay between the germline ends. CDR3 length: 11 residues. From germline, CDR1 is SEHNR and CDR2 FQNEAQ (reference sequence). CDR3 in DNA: TGTGCCAGCAGTACGACGTACGAGCAGTACTTC. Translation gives CASSTTYEQYF.

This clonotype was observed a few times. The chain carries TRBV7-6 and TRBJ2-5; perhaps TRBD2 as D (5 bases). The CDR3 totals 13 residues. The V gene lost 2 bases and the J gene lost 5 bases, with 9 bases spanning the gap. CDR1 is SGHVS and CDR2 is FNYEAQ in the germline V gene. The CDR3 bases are TGTGCCAGCAGCTTAATGCGGAGGGAGACCCAGTACTTC. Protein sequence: CASSLMRRETQYF.

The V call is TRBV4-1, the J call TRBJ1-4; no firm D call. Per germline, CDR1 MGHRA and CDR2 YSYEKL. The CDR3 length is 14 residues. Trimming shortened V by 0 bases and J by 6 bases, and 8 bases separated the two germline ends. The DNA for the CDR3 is TGCGCCAGCAGCCAAGATTCGTCTTATGAAAAACTGTTTTTT. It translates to CASSQDSSYEKLFF.

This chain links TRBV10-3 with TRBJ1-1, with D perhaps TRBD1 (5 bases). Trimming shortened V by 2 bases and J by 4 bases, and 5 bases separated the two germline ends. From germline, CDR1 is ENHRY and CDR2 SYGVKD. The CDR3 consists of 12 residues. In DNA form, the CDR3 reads TGTGCCATCAGTGAGGGGGCCACTGAAGCTTTCTTT. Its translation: CAISEGATEAFF.

The CDR3, as DNA: TGTGCCAGCAGTGAGAAAGGCAAGGCCGGGGAGCTGTTTTTT. Protein sequence: CASSEKGKAGELFF. The V gene is TRBV12-3 or TRBV12-4, the J gene TRBJ2-2; D is unclear. The CDR3 runs 14 residues. The germline V and J ends were trimmed by 5 bases and 6 bases, with 13 bases remaining between them.

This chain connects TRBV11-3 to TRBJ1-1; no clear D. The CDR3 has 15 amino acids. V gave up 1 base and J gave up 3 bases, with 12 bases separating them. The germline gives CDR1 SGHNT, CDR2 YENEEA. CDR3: CASSLVSGPHTEAFF. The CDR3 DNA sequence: TGTGCCAGCAGCTTAGTTTCCGGGCCTCACACTGAAGCTTTCTTT.

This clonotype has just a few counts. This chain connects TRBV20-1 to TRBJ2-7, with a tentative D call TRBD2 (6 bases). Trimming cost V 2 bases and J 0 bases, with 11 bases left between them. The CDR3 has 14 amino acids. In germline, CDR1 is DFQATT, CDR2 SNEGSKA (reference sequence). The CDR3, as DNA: TGCAGTGCTAGAAGCGGGTTCTCCTCCTACGAGCAGTACTTC. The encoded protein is CSARSGFSSYEQYF.

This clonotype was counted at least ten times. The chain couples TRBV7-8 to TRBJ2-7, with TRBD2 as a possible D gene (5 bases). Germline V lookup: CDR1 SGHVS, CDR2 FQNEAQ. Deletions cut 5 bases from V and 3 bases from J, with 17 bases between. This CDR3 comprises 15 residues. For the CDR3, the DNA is TGTGCCAGCAGCCCCCCCGAGGGCGGATTCTACGAGCAGTACTTC. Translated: CASSPPEGGFYEQYF.

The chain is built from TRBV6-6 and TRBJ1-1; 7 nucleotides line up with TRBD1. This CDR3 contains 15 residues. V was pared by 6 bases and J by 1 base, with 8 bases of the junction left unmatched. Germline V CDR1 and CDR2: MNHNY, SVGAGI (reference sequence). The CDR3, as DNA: TGTGCCAGCAGGGGACAGACCAGAGGGAACACTGAAGCTTTCTTT. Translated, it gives CASRGQTRGNTEAFF.

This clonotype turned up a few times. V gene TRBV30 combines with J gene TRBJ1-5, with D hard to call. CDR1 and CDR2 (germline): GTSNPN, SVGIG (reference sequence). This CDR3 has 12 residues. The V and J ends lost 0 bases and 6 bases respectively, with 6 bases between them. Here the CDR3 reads CAWSVPGQPQHF. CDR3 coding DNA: TGTGCCTGGAGTGTACCGGGTCAGCCCCAGCATTTT.

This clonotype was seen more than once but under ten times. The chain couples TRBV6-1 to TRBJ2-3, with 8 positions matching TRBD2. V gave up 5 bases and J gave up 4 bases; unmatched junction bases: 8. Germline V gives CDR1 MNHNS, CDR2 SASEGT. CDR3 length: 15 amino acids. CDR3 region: CASSLSGSGADTQYF. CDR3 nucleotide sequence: TGTGCCAGCAGTCTAAGCGGGAGCGGGGCAGATACGCAGTATTTT.

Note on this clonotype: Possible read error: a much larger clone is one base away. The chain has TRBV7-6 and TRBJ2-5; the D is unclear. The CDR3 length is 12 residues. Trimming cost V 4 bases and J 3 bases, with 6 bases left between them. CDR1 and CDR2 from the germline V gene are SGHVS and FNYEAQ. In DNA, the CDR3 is TGTGCCAGCAGCTCCTGGGAAGAGACCCAGTACTTC. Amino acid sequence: CASSSWEETQYF.

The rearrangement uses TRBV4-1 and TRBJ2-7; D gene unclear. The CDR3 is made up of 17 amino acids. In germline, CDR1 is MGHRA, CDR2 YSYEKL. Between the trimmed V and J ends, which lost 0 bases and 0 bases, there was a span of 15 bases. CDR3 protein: CASSQEAPDIPSYEQYF. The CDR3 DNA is TGCGCCAGCAGCCAAGAAGCCCCAGACATACCCTCCTACGAGCAGTACTTC.

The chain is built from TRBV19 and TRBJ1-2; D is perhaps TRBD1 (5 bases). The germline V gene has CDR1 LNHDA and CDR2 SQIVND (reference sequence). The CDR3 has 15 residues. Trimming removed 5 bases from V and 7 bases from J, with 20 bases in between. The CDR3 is CASSATGLNVRGYTF. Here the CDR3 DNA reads TGTGCCAGTAGTGCTACAGGCCTGAACGTCCGTGGCTACACCTTC. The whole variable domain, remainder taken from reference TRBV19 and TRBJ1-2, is DGGITQSPKYLFRKEGQNVTLSCEQNLNHDAMYWYRQDPGQGLRLIYYSQIVNDFQKGDIAEGYSVSREKKESFPLTVTSAQKNPTAFYLCASSATGLNVRGYTFGSGTRLTVV.

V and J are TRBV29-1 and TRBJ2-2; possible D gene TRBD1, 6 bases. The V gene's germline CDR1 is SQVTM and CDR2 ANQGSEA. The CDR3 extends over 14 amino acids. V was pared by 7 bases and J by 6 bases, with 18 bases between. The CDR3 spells CSGYRVDQPGELFF. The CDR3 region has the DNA TGCAGCGGATACAGGGTCGATCAGCCCGGGGAGCTGTTTTTT.

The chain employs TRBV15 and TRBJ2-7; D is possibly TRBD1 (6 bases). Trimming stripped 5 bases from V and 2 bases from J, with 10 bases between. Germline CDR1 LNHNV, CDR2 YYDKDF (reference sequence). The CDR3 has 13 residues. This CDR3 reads CATSRTVTYEQYF. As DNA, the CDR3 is TGTGCCACCAGCCGGACAGTTACCTACGAGCAGTACTTC.

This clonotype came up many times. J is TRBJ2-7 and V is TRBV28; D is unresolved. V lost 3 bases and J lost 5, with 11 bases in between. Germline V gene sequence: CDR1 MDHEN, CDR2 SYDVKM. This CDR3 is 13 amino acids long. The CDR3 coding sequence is TGTGCCAGCAGTTTGGTAGGGATGCACGAGCAGTACTTC. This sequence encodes CASSLVGMHEQYF. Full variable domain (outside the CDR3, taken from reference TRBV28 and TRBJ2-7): DVKVTQSSRYLVKRTGEKVFLECVQDMDHENMFWYRQDPGLGLRLIYFSYDVKMKEKGDIPEGYSVSREKKERFSLILESASTNQTSMYLCASSLVGMHEQYFGPGTRLTVT.

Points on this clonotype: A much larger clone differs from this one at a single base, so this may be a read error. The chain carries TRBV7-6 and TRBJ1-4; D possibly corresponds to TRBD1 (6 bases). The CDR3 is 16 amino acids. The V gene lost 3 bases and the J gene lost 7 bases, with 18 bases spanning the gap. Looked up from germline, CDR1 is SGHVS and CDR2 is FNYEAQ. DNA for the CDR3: TGTGCCAGCAGCTTGATTCGCGCAGGGGTAATTGAAAAACTGTTTTTT. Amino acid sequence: CASSLIRAGVIEKLFF.